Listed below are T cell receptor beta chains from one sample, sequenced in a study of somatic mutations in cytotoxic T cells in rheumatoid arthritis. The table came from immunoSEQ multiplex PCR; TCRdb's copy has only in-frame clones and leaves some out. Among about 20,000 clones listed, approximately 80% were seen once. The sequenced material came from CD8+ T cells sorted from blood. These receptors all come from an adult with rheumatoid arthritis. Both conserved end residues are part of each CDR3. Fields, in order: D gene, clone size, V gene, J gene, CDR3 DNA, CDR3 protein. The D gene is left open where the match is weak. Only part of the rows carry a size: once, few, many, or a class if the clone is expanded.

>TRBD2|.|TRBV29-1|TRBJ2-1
TGCAGCGCCCCGGGGGGAAATGGTTACAATGAGCAGTTCTTC
CSAPGGNGYNEQFF
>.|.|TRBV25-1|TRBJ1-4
TGTGCCAGCAGTGAAAGAGGGGGTACAAGTGAAAAACTGTTTTTT
CASSERGGTSEKLFF
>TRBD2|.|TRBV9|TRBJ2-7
TGTGCCAGCAGCGCATCCGGGACTAGCGGGAGAGGGCAGTACTTC
CASSASGTSGRGQYF
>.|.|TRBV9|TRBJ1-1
TGTGCCAGCAGCGTCGGACAGATGAACACTGAAGCTTTCTTT
CASSVGQMNTEAFF
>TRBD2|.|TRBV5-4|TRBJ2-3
TGTGCCAGCAGCCAAAGGACTAGCGGGGGGCCGATGGATACGCAGTATTTT
CASSQRTSGGPMDTQYF
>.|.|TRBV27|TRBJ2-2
TGTGCCAGCAGTTACAGGGTCGGGGAGCTGTTTTTT
CASSYRVGELFF
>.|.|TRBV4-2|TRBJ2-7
TGTGCCAGCAGCCAAGATCAGACGAGCTACGAGCAGTACTTC
CASSQDQTSYEQYF
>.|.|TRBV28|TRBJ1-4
TGTGCCAGCAGTTTACGGGACGATGAAAAACTGTTTTTT
CASSLRDDEKLFF
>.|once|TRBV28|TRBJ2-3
TGTGCCAGCAGTCGCTCAAATGTAAATACGCAGTATTTT
CASSRSNVNTQYF
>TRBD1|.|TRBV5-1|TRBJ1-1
TGCGCCAGCAGCTGGGGACAGATAAACACTGAAGCTTTCTTT
CASSWGQINTEAFF
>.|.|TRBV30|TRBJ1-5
TGTGCCTGGAGTGACGGTAATCAGCCCCAGCATTTT
CAWSDGNQPQHF
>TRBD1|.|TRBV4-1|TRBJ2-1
TGCGCCAGCAGCCAACGACAGGGCCCCTACAATGAGCAGTTCTTC
CASSQRQGPYNEQFF
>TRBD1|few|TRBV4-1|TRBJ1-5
TGCGCCAGCAGCCAACGGACAGGGGATCAGCCCCAGCATTTT
CASSQRTGDQPQHF
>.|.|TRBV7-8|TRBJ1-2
TGTGCCAGCAGCTTAGGGCCGGGAACAGGGCGGAGTTATGGCTACACCTTC
CASSLGPGTGRSYGYTF
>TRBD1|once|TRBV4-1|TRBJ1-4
TGCGCCAGCAGCCAAGTAGGACAGGCTGAAAAACTGTTTTTT
CASSQVGQAEKLFF
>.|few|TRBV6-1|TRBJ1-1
TGTGCCAGCAGTGGGGGAATTGCTGAAGCTTTCTTT
CASSGGIAEAFF
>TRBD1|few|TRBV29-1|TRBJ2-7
TGCAGCGTTGAAGCTACCGGGACAGAAACCTACGAGCAGTACTTC
CSVEATGTETYEQYF
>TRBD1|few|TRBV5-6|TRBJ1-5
TGTGCCAGCAGCACCGGGACAGGGGTGCCCCAGCATTTT
CASSTGTGVPQHF
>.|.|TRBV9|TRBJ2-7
TGTGCCAGCAGCCCCAGCCCTTACTACGAGCAGTACTTC
CASSPSPYYEQYF
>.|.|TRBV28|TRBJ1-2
TGTGCCAGCAACGGCATGCGGCGGGCCTATGGCTACACCTTC
CASNGMRRAYGYTF
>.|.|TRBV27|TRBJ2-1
TGTGCCACCAGCACTACGTTCCCCCCTAATGAGCAGTTCTTC
CATSTTFPPNEQFF
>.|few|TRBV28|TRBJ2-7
TGTGCCATAGGAAGGAGCTCCTACGAGCAGTACTTC
CAIGRSSYEQYF
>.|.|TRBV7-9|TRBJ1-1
TGTGCCAGCAGGGAGGGGACCACTGAAGCTTTCTTT
CASREGTTEAFF
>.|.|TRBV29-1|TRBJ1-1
TGCAGCGTGGGTGAGGGAGTTTTTTCCACTGAAGCTTTCTTT
CSVGEGVFSTEAFF
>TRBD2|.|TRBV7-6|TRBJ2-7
TGTGCCAGCACCCCTCGGGGGGGAAATTACTACGAGCAGTACTTC
CASTPRGGNYYEQYF
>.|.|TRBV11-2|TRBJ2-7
TGTGCCAGCAGCCCTCTGGTCGGCAACTCCTACGAGCAGTACTTC
CASSPLVGNSYEQYF
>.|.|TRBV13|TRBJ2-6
TGTGCCAGCAGCGCTCAGAGCTCTGGGGCCAACGTCCTGACTTTC
CASSAQSSGANVLTF
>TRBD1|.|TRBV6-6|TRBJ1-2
TGTGCCAGCAGTGAGTCAGGGGGCGCGGTCTATGGCTACACCTTC
CASSESGGAVYGYTF
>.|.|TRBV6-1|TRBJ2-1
TGTGCCACAGATAGATACAATGAGCAGTTCTTC
CATDRYNEQFF
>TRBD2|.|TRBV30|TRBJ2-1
TGTGCCTGGACAGCGGGACCGGGGGAGCAGTTCTTC
CAWTAGPGEQFF
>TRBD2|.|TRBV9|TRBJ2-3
TGTGCCAGCAGCGTAGAACTAGCGTTCACAGATACGCAGTATTTT
CASSVELAFTDTQYF
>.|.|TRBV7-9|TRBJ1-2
TGTGCCAGCCCCTCTGACAGTGACTATGGCTACACCTTC
CASPSDSDYGYTF
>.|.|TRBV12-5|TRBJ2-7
TGTGCTAGTGGTTTGGACGAAACAAGGCCCTCCTACGAGCAGTACTTC
CASGLDETRPSYEQYF
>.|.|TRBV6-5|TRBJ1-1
TGTGCCAGCAGGAGCCCGAACACTGAAGCTTTCTTT
CASRSPNTEAFF
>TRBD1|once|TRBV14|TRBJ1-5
TGTGCCAGCAGCCAAGTCGGGACAGTAAATCAGCCCCAGCATTTT
CASSQVGTVNQPQHF
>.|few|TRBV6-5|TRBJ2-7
TGTGCCAGCAGTTACTCGAGTAGAGCGGGCGAGCAGTACTTC
CASSYSSRAGEQYF
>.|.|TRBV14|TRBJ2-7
TGTGCCAGCAGCCCCTGGGACTCTCCCTACGAGCAGTACTTC
CASSPWDSPYEQYF